This TCR beta chain derives from a study of CD8+ T cells in alopecia areata. RNA was extracted and reverse transcribed into cDNA as the sequencing template. Assay used: immunoSEQ multiplex PCR; TCRdb lists only in-frame clones, some missing. Of about 99,000 clones listed, about nine tenths are singletons. The treatment is: oral pan-JAK inhibitor, 5-10 mg twice daily. The CDR3 is made up of 13 amino acids. The germline CDR1 and CDR2 sequences are MGHRA and YSYEKL. Trimming left V 1 base short and J 6 bases short, with 9 bases between. This sample comprised CD8+ T cells sorted from blood, obtained at roughly week 30, from a patient treated with tofacitinib. The V and J genes are TRBV4-1 and TRBJ1-1; D gene uncertain. The clonotype originates from a human donor with alopecia areata. In DNA form, the CDR3 reads TGCGCCAGCAGCCAAGCGGGCCGTCCTGAAGCTTTCTTT. Translating gives CASSQAGRPEAFF.